The 21 T cell receptor beta chains presented below share a single source sample, sequenced in a study of Graves' ophthalmopathy and Graves' hyperthyroidism. For repertoire sequencing, the TCR beta CDR3 regions were amplified from RNA transcripts. First-round RT-PCR employed HTBI primers, with a second-round multiplex PCR after it. TCRdb called the multiplex PCR reads again in MiXCR, with one record for every CDR3 protein. The sample yields 200,000 to 250,000 distinct CDR3 sequences, under 30% seen once. Sequencing was performed on peripheral blood. Receptors originate from a man aged 50-60 years with Graves' ophthalmopathy.

The rearrangement links TRBV28 to TRBJ1-5; maybe TRBD1 (5 bases). This CDR3 contains 16 residues. CDR1 and CDR2 from the germline V gene are MDHEN and SYDVKM. Trimming left V 6 bases short and J 1 base short, with 16 bases between. CDR3 sequence reads: CASSLEGIFSNQPQHF. For the CDR3, the DNA is TGTGCCAGCAGCTTAGAGGGGATTTTCAGCAATCAGCCCCAGCATTTT.

This clonotype was counted ten times or more. Here the CDR3 DNA reads TGTGCCAGCATGGACCGACGGGGCAATCAGCCCCAGCATTTT. Its protein product is CASMDRRGNQPQHF. This chain connects TRBV6-1 to TRBJ1-5; D remains unclear. Germline CDR1 MNHNS, CDR2 SASEGT. The CDR3 is made up of 14 amino acids. With 7 bases removed from V and 2 bases from J, the gap between germline ends came to 12 bases.

This clonotype was picked up many times. The chain employs TRBV18 and TRBJ2-5; 9 bases map to TRBD2. The trim removed 3 bases at V and 5 bases at J, leaving 10 bases unmatched. Germline V CDR1 and CDR2: KGHSH, LQKENI. The CDR3 covers 16 residues. CDR3 sequence reads: CASSPPGLANLETQYF. The CDR3 coding sequence is TGTGCCAGCTCACCTCCGGGACTAGCAAATCTCGAGACCCAGTACTTC.

This clonotype was picked up many times. The chain links TRBV7-2 to TRBJ2-3; a possible D gene is TRBD2 (6 bases). V lost 5 bases, J lost 2 bases, and 11 bases lay in between. Germline loops: CDR1 SGHTA, CDR2 FQGNSA. This CDR3 has 14 amino acids. CDR3: CASSPTGLTDTQYF. The CDR3 nucleotides are TGTGCCAGCAGCCCAACGGGACTCACAGATACGCAGTATTTT.

A few counts support this clonotype. The rearrangement links TRBV6-1 to TRBJ2-5; TRBD1 is a possible D gene (6 bases). CDR1 MNHNS and CDR2 SASEGT come from the germline V gene. Trimming left V 6 bases short and J 4 bases short, with 12 bases between. The CDR3 loop spans 13 amino acids. DNA for the CDR3: TGTGCCAGCAGCGCCAGGGGAACAGAGACCCAGTACTTC. It specifies CASSARGTETQYF.

The chain recombines TRBV6-2 or TRBV6-3 with TRBJ1-5, with 8 bases matching TRBD1. The V gene's germline CDR1 is MNHEY and CDR2 SVGEGT. This CDR3 is 17 amino acids long. Trimming removed 0 bases from V and 7 bases from J; junction bases left unmatched: 11. CDR3 amino acids: CASSYSPGQGPYQPQHF. The CDR3 DNA reads TGTGCCAGCAGTTACTCGCCCGGACAGGGACCTTACCAGCCCCAGCATTTT.

This chain links TRBV28 with TRBJ1-6; 7 positions match TRBD1. The CDR3 is 15 residues long. CDR1 is MDHEN and CDR2 is SYDVKM in the germline V gene. V shed 8 bases, J shed 7 bases, and the junction held 11 bases outside the gene matches. The CDR3 is CASAITGEGNSPLHF. The CDR3 DNA reads as TGTGCCAGCGCCATCACAGGGGAAGGGAATTCACCCCTCCACTTT.

This clonotype was counted many times. The gene calls are TRBV20-1 and TRBJ2-7, with D possibly being TRBD2 (5 bases). Trimming took 0 bases from V and 6 from J, leaving 21 bases between them. Germline assignment: CDR1 DFQATT and CDR2 SNEGSKA (reference sequence). There are 16 residues in the CDR3. The CDR3 DNA sequence: TGCAGTGCTAGAGATCCGCGAGTTAGCGATTTGGGCGAGCAGTACTTC. Its translation is CSARDPRVSDLGEQYF.

The chain has TRBV11-2 and TRBJ2-7; D is unclear. Germline CDR1 is SGHAT and CDR2 is FQNNGV. The CDR3 loop spans 12 amino acids. The V and J ends lost 6 bases and 4 bases respectively, with 10 bases between them. CDR3 in amino acids: CASRGLRYEQYF. CDR3 in DNA: TGTGCCAGCAGGGGATTGAGGTACGAGCAGTACTTC.

This clonotype was seen at least ten times. The V and J genes are TRBV19 and TRBJ1-6; D is possibly TRBD1 (5 bases). Deletions cut 5 bases from V and 13 bases from J, with 21 bases between. CDR3 length equals 15 residues. Germline assignment: CDR1 LNHDA and CDR2 SQIVND (reference sequence). CDR3 nucleotide sequence: TGTGCCAGTAGTGAGGGCGGGACGGGGGTTTCCCCCCTCCACTTT. It is translated as CASSEGGTGVSPLHF.

This clonotype was recorded many times. The chain links TRBV10-3 to TRBJ1-5; tentatively, D is TRBD1 (6 bases). Trimming removed 2 bases at V and 1 base at J, with 9 bases between. The CDR3 extends over 15 amino acids. Germline V gene data show CDR1 as ENHRY and CDR2 as SYGVKD. The chain's CDR3 is CAISEAGESNQPQHF. CDR3 in DNA: TGTGCCATCAGTGAGGCAGGGGAAAGCAATCAGCCCCAGCATTTT.

This clonotype was seen ten or more times. The genes are TRBV28 and TRBJ2-7; TRBD2 agrees at 7 bases. Losses at the gene ends were 6 bases for V and 2 bases for J; bases not matched to a gene: 4. Germline loops: CDR1 MDHEN, CDR2 SYDVKM. CDR3 length: 13 amino acids. CDR3 coding DNA: TGTGCCAGCAGGGCGGGAGTAGCCTACGAGCAGTACTTC. This codes for CASRAGVAYEQYF.

This clonotype has a count of ten or more. J is TRBJ2-2 and V is TRBV11-2; TRBD2 aligns across 10 bases. The CDR3 sequence is 17 residues long. Germline V gene data show CDR1 as SGHAT and CDR2 as FQNNGV. The junction had 13 bases not matched to a gene; V was cut back by 5 bases and J by 7 bases. CDR3 protein: CASSETGTSAKDGELFF. The CDR3, as DNA: TGTGCCAGCAGCGAGACCGGGACTAGCGCGAAGGACGGGGAGCTGTTTTTT.

This clonotype was seen many times. The rearrangement joins TRBV20-1 to TRBJ2-7; a possible D gene is TRBD2 (6 bases). V lost 6 bases and J 2 bases, leaving 14 bases between the germline ends. This CDR3 spans 13 amino acids. Germline lookup yields CDR1 DFQATT and CDR2 SNEGSKA (reference sequence). The CDR3 region is CSAIGGRPYEQYF. CDR3 DNA sequence: TGCAGTGCAATCGGGGGTAGGCCCTACGAGCAGTACTTC.

The chain is built from TRBV12-3 or TRBV12-4 and TRBJ1-1; a weak D match, TRBD1 (5 bases). The CDR3 sequence is 14 residues long. V lost 8 bases and J 3 bases, leaving 16 bases between the germline ends. The CDR3 here is CASARAPWDTEAFF. CDR3 sequence (DNA): TGTGCCAGCGCCAGGGCACCCTGGGACACTGAAGCTTTCTTT.

This clonotype was counted many times. The rearrangement uses TRBV12-3 or TRBV12-4 and TRBJ2-4, with a possible D match to TRBD2 (5 bases). Trimming cost V 6 bases and J 0 bases, with 9 bases left between them. The CDR3 spans 14 residues. CDR3 loop: CASSLGLAKNIQYF. The CDR3 DNA follows: TGTGCCAGCAGCCTTGGACTAGCCAAAAACATTCAGTACTTC.

This clonotype was found many times. The chain has TRBV18 and TRBJ2-7; 8 positions match TRBD2. Germline loops: CDR1 KGHSH, CDR2 LQKENI. The CDR3 has 15 residues. The junction had 11 bases not matched to a gene; V was cut back by 6 bases and J by 4 bases. The CDR3 nucleotides read TGTGCCAGCTCGGGAACCGGGACTAGGAATTACGAGCAGTACTTC. Translated: CASSGTGTRNYEQYF.

This clonotype was picked up many times. This chain connects TRBV19 to TRBJ2-5, with D perhaps matching TRBD2 (6 bases). The V and J ends lost 8 bases and 5 bases respectively, with 18 bases between them. Germline V gene data show CDR1 as LNHDA and CDR2 as SQIVND (reference sequence). This CDR3 comprises 14 residues. The chain's CDR3 is CASASLAQRETQYF. CDR3 DNA: TGTGCCAGTGCGTCTCTAGCGCAACGGGAGACCCAGTACTTC.

This clonotype was picked up a small number of times. The V call is TRBV29-1, the J call TRBJ2-7; D is possibly TRBD2 (5 bases). The CDR3 is 15 residues long. Germline CDR1 and CDR2: SQVTM and ANQGSEA. Trimming removed 0 bases at V and 2 bases at J, with 14 bases between. CDR3 nucleotides: TGCAGCGTTGAAGATCCCGGACGGGAAACCTACGAGCAGTACTTC. Protein sequence: CSVEDPGRETYEQYF.

In its sample, this clonotype was seen many times. CDR3 sequence: CASSFRGVDDGYTF. The CDR3 coding sequence is TGTGCCAGCAGTTTTCGAGGGGTTGACGATGGCTACACCTTC. The rearrangement links TRBV28 to TRBJ1-2, with D perhaps TRBD1 (5 bases). The CDR3 consists of 14 residues. CDR1 and CDR2 from the germline V gene are MDHEN and SYDVKM. Trimming removed 3 bases from V and 6 bases from J, with 14 bases in between.

This clonotype was detected ten times or more. This chain connects TRBV30 to TRBJ1-5, with D unresolved. Germline-derived CDR1 and CDR2 are GTSNPN and SVGIG (reference sequence). The CDR3 is made up of 13 amino acids. Trimming removed 0 bases from V and 4 bases from J, with 7 bases in between. The CDR3 protein is CAWSVSVNQPQHF. The CDR3 region has the DNA TGTGCCTGGAGTGTAAGCGTGAATCAGCCCCAGCATTTT. The full variable domain, its missing parts supplied by reference TRBV30 and TRBJ1-5, is SQTIHQWPATLVQPVGSPLSLECTVEGTSNPNLYWYRQAAGRGLQLLFYSVGIGQISSEVPQNLSASRPQDRQFILSSKKLLLSDSGFYLCAWSVSVNQPQHFGDGTRLSIL.